This T cell receptor (beta chain) was identified during a study of blood T cells in healthy people across ages. Study-level information: Capture by template switching was about one barcoded beta molecule per two T cells. Study results and caveats: Compared with aged donors, long-lived donors showed fewer expanded clones, suggesting selection. Those diversity estimates obtained from one million T cells were thought to be underestimates.

A second PCR of roughly 7 to 11 cycles used a sample-barcoded 5' primer and a J-beta primer mix. TCRdb reprocessed the 5' RACE reads with MiXCR, giving one entry per CDR3 protein. The sample lists about 640,000 distinct CDR3 sequences; about 54% were seen once. Notes on this clonotype: The target antigen is unknown.

The amount of total RNA extracted per sample was at least 5 micrograms. The sequenced sample was blood. This TCR came from a man aged 60 to 69 in good health.

The CDR3 sequence is CASSSFSNEQYF. The CDR3 DNA reads as TGTGCCAGCAGTAGTTTTAGCAATGAGCAGTACTTC. J is TRBJ2-5 and V is TRBV6-6; D gene uncertain. The CDR3 runs 12 residues. The V gene's germline CDR1 is MNHNY and CDR2 SVGAGI (reference sequence). The V end lost 5 bases, the J end lost 11 bases, and 15 bases lay between the germline ends.